The next 31 T cell receptor beta chains were all read from a single sample in a study of T cells after yellow fever vaccination. TCRdb used MiXCR to reprocess the 5' RACE reads, holding one entry per CDR3 protein. The table includes more than 90,000 distinct CDR3 sequences, 7% to 8.5% detected once. This specimen was CD8+ T cells sorted from PBMCs, taken 45 days after the yellow fever booster vaccination. The receptors stem from a man aged 25 to 40 who received the YFV17D yellow fever vaccine.

This clonotype was observed at least ten times. The chain has TRBV12-3 or TRBV12-4 and TRBJ2-3, with no clear D. The CDR3 totals 11 residues. V was cut by 10 bases and J by 8 bases, with 13 bases left in between. CDR3 in DNA: TGTGCCACCAGCCAGTCGGGTACGCAGTATTTT. Amino acid sequence: CATSQSGTQYF.

The chain recombines TRBV4-3 with TRBJ2-1; TRBD2 agrees at 14 bases. J lost 8 bases, V lost 2 bases, and 8 bases had no gene match. Germline V gene sequence: CDR1 LGHNA, CDR2 YSLEER. CDR3 length: 17 residues. CDR3 in DNA: TGCGCCAGCAGCCAACGAGAAGGGACTAGCGGGAGCTATGAGCAGTTCTTC. Translated, it gives CASSQREGTSGSYEQFF.

This clonotype was seen a handful of times. V and J are TRBV9 and TRBJ2-7; D is perhaps TRBD1 (6 bases). V was clipped by 4 bases and J by 7 bases, with 21 bases between them. This CDR3 spans 15 amino acids. Germline-derived CDR1 and CDR2 are SGDLS and YYNGEE. CDR3 sequence (DNA): TGTGCCAGCAGCCCCCAATCATCAGGGGTTGGGGAGCAGTACTTC. Encoded protein: CASSPQSSGVGEQYF.

Ten or more counts support this clonotype. J is TRBJ1-2 and V is TRBV7-9, with D tentatively TRBD1 (6 bases). The CDR3 runs to 13 residues. The V and J ends lost 1 base and 5 bases respectively, with 8 bases between them. The V gene's germline CDR1 is SEHNR and CDR2 FQNEAQ (reference sequence). The CDR3 loop is CASSLGGGYGYTF. CDR3 DNA sequence: TGTGCCAGCAGCTTAGGAGGGGGGTATGGCTACACCTTC.

The sample holds many counts of this clonotype. The V gene is TRBV12-3 or TRBV12-4, the J gene TRBJ2-2; D not resolved. Trimming shortened V by 9 bases and J by 6 bases, and 17 bases separated the two germline ends. The CDR3 is made up of 14 amino acids. DNA of the CDR3: TGTGCCAGTAGCCTCCGCCCTCCACCCGGGGAGCTGTTTTTT. This translates into CASSLRPPPGELFF.

V is TRBV9 and J is TRBJ2-7; D is unresolved. CDR1 is SGDLS, CDR2 YYNGEE, per germline. The CDR3 covers 15 residues. The V end was cut by 0 bases, the J end by 2 bases, with 12 bases between. Here the CDR3 DNA reads TGTGCCAGCAGCGTAGGTGAGGCGCGACCCTACGAGCAGTACTTC. It specifies CASSVGEARPYEQYF.

J is TRBJ2-1 and V is TRBV19, with 9 bases that match TRBD1. This CDR3 contains 13 residues. Unmatched junction bases numbered 5, after V lost 4 bases and J lost 10 bases. The germline CDR1 and CDR2 sequences are LNHDA and SQIVND (reference sequence). In DNA form, the CDR3 reads TGTGCCAGTAGTAAGGGACAGGGCGCCGAGCAGTTCTTC. This sequence encodes CASSKGQGAEQFF.

This clonotype was observed many times. The V and J genes are TRBV4-1 and TRBJ2-7; possibly TRBD1 for D (7 bases). This CDR3 has 15 residues. CDR1 and CDR2 (germline): MGHRA, YSYEKL. The V end lost 0 bases, the J end lost 3 bases, and 12 bases lay between the germline ends. Here the CDR3 reads CASSQERDRDYEQYF. CDR3 nucleotide sequence: TGCGCCAGCAGCCAAGAGCGGGACAGAGACTACGAGCAGTACTTC.

This clonotype appeared a few times. The chain links TRBV6-5 to TRBJ1-1; D not resolved. Trimming took off 0 bases at V and 5 bases at J, with 13 bases between the two ends. Germline CDR1 reads MNHEY; CDR2 reads SVGAGI. The CDR3 runs 15 residues. CDR3 residues: CASSYSFRGFTEAFF. The DNA for the CDR3 is TGTGCCAGCAGTTACTCTTTTCGGGGTTTTACTGAAGCTTTCTTT.

The chain uses TRBV3-1 and TRBJ2-7, with 8 positions matching TRBD2. Germline CDR1 and CDR2: LGHDT and YNNKEL (reference sequence). This CDR3 region has 14 residues. V lost 3 bases, J lost 4 bases, and 5 bases stayed unmatched. The CDR3 region is CASSHGGGLYEQYF. For the CDR3, the DNA is TGTGCCAGCAGCCACGGGGGGGGGCTGTACGAGCAGTACTTC.

Sample share makes this clonotype medium-sized. CDR3 bases: TGTGCCAGCAGCGTGGAAGCGGGAGTGTTCAATGAGCAGTTCTTC. Translation: CASSVEAGVFNEQFF. This sequence joins TRBV9 and TRBJ2-1; 8 nucleotides agree with TRBD2. The J segment lost 6 bases and the V segment lost 2 bases, leaving 7 bases of the junction unmatched. This CDR3 spans 15 amino acids. Germline V gives CDR1 SGDLS, CDR2 YYNGEE.

This clonotype was seen many times. The rearrangement uses TRBV29-1 and TRBJ2-5; a weak D match, TRBD1 (5 bases). V was clipped by 7 bases and J by 2 bases, with 11 bases between them. Germline V gene lookup returns CDR1 SQVTM and CDR2 ANQGSEA. This CDR3 region has 12 residues. This CDR3 reads CSAEDRQETQYF. The CDR3 nucleotides read TGCAGCGCAGAAGACAGACAAGAGACCCAGTACTTC.

Many counts were recorded for this clonotype. The chain links TRBV4-3 to TRBJ2-3, with 14 bases that match TRBD2. Germline trimming cut 4 bases from V and 3 bases from J; bases unmatched to any gene: 6. The CDR3 spans 17 residues. Germline V gene sequence: CDR1 LGHNA, CDR2 YSLEER. This CDR3 reads CASSPGTSGRETDTQYF. The CDR3 nucleotides read TGCGCCAGCAGCCCCGGGACTAGCGGGAGAGAGACAGATACGCAGTATTTT.

The CDR3 region is CASTWGEKLFF. In nucleotides, the CDR3 is TGTGCCAGCACCTGGGGTGAAAAACTGTTTTTT. The V and J genes are TRBV27 and TRBJ1-4; no definite D call. Trimming left V 7 bases short and J 7 bases short, with 7 bases between. Per the germline V gene, CDR1 is MNHEY and CDR2 is SMNVEV (reference sequence). The CDR3 has 11 amino acids.

This clonotype has ten or more counts. The CDR3 reads CASSYSGENEQFF. CDR3 DNA sequence: TGTGCCAGCAGTTACTCAGGGGAAAATGAGCAGTTCTTC. The chain carries TRBV6-5 and TRBJ2-1; D might be TRBD1 (5 bases). The V gene lost 0 bases and the J gene lost 7 bases, with 7 bases spanning the gap. The CDR3 totals 13 residues. Germline V gene data show CDR1 as MNHEY and CDR2 as SVGAGI.

This clonotype was seen many times. V gene TRBV5-1 combines with J gene TRBJ2-1; the D gene is possibly TRBD1 (6 bases). CDR3 length equals 15 residues. V lost 4 bases, J lost 6 bases, and 17 bases lay in between. Germline V gives CDR1 SGHRS, CDR2 YFSETQ. CDR3 in amino acids: CASSIGTNGVNEQFF. The CDR3 DNA reads TGCGCCAGCAGCATCGGGACAAATGGAGTCAATGAGCAGTTCTTC. Filled out from reference TRBV5-1 and TRBJ2-1, the complete variable domain reads KAGVTQTPRYLIKTRGQQVTLSCSPISGHRSVSWYQQTPGQGLQFLFEYFSETQRNKGNFPGRFSGRQFSNSRSEMNVSTLELGDSALYLCASSIGTNGVNEQFFGPGTRLTVL.

This clonotype was seen a few times. The chain employs TRBV6-6 and TRBJ1-3; maybe TRBD1 (5 bases). CDR1 is MNHNY and CDR2 is SVGAGI in the germline V gene (reference sequence). CDR3 length: 12 residues. The V end was cut by 9 bases, the J end by 1 base, with 7 bases between. The CDR3 loop reads CASAGSGNTIYF. CDR3 nucleotides: TGTGCCAGTGCAGGGTCTGGAAACACCATATATTTT.

In this sample, this clonotype turned up many times. V gene TRBV7-6 combines with J gene TRBJ2-7; TRBD1 might be the D (6 bases). The CDR3 sequence is 13 residues long. The ends were cut back, 5 bases at V and 4 bases at J, with 12 bases in the middle. The germline CDR1 and CDR2 sequences are SGHVS and FNYEAQ. The DNA of the CDR3 is TGTGCCAGCAGCCGCCCAGGGGAATACGAGCAGTACTTC. Protein sequence: CASSRPGEYEQYF.

This clonotype was recorded many times. The chain carries TRBV29-1 and TRBJ2-5, with a tentative D call TRBD1 (5 bases). The CDR3 runs to 13 residues. The ends were cut back, 7 bases at V and 4 bases at J, with 16 bases in the middle. Germline V gives CDR1 SQVTM, CDR2 ANQGSEA. The CDR3 protein is CSAEGSQGETQYF. DNA for the CDR3: TGCAGCGCAGAAGGTAGCCAGGGAGAGACCCAGTACTTC.

J is TRBJ1-6 and V is TRBV7-8; D is uncertain. The CDR3 runs 15 residues. Trimming removed 5 bases from V and 9 bases from J, with 17 bases in between. Germline V lookup: CDR1 SGHVS, CDR2 FQNEAQ. CDR3 amino acids: CASSPGLGLSSPLHF. CDR3 sequence (DNA): TGTGCCAGCAGCCCGGGTCTGGGGTTAAGTTCACCCCTCCACTTT.

This clonotype was observed many times. The rearrangement uses TRBV5-6 and TRBJ2-3; 9 bases line up with TRBD2. Trimming cost V 3 bases and J 2 bases; bases outside gene matches: 4. The germline CDR1 and CDR2 sequences are SGHDT and YYEEEE. CDR3 length: 15 residues. The DNA for the CDR3 is TGTGCCAGCAGCTATAGCGGGGGAAACACAGATACGCAGTATTTT. It yields the protein CASSYSGGNTDTQYF.

The table lists this clonotype with many counts. J is TRBJ2-1 and V is TRBV5-6; D remains unclear. The germline gives CDR1 SGHDT, CDR2 YYEEEE. The CDR3 contains 12 residues. V shed 2 bases and J shed 7 bases, with 7 bases lying between them. CDR3 DNA sequence: TGTGCCAGCAGCTTATTGGGGAATGAGCAGTTCTTC. It encodes CASSLLGNEQFF.

This clonotype appeared many times. The CDR3 sequence: CASSRTSGSDNEQFF. The CDR3 DNA reads TGTGCCAGCAGCCGAACTAGCGGGAGCGACAATGAGCAGTTCTTC. The gene calls are TRBV13 and TRBJ2-1; TRBD2 aligns across 11 bases. From germline, CDR1 is PRHDT and CDR2 FYEKMQ (reference sequence). The V gene end was trimmed by 5 bases and the J gene end by 5 bases; junction bases not matched to a gene: 5. This CDR3 has 15 residues. Full variable domain (rest looked up from reference TRBV13 and TRBJ2-1): AAGVIQSPRHLIKEKRETATLKCYPIPRHDTVYWYQQGPGQDPQFLISFYEKMQSDKGSIPDRFSAQQFSDYHSELNMSSLELGDSALYFCASSRTSGSDNEQFFGPGTRLTVL.

The V call is TRBV5-1, the J call TRBJ2-7, with 9 bases fitting TRBD2. The germline gives CDR1 SGHRS, CDR2 YFSETQ. The CDR3 contains 17 residues. V was clipped by 0 bases and J by 0 bases; unmatched bases: 7. The CDR3 loop is CASSLAVAGESSYEQYF. Written as DNA, the CDR3 is TGCGCCAGCAGCTTGGCCGTAGCGGGGGAAAGCTCCTACGAGCAGTACTTC.

Many counts were recorded for this clonotype. This sequence joins TRBV29-1 and TRBJ2-1; D is undetermined. CDR1 SQVTM and CDR2 ANQGSEA come from the germline V gene. V lost 4 bases to trimming and J lost 0 bases, with 10 bases between them. The CDR3 spans 14 residues. CDR3 DNA sequence: TGCAGCGTTGTCGAGGCGCTCTCCTACAATGAGCAGTTCTTC. This encodes CSVVEALSYNEQFF.

This clonotype has a count of ten or more. The V and J genes are TRBV6-5 and TRBJ2-1; 7 bases align to TRBD1. Germline trimming cut 0 bases from V and 1 base from J; bases unmatched to any gene: 12. CDR3 length equals 19 residues. Germline loops: CDR1 MNHEY, CDR2 SVGAGI. The chain's CDR3 is CASSYSRSLRDRSYNEQFF. As DNA, the CDR3 is TGTGCCAGCAGTTACTCGCGTTCGCTCCGGGACAGATCCTACAATGAGCAGTTCTTC.

In its sample, this clonotype was seen many times. This rearrangement joins TRBV29-1 to TRBJ2-1; 9 bases line up with TRBD2. In germline, CDR1 is SQVTM, CDR2 ANQGSEA. V shed 3 bases, J shed 9 bases, and the junction held 9 bases outside the gene matches. The CDR3 is made up of 14 amino acids. This CDR3 reads CSVEGLAGVPEQFF. DNA of the CDR3: TGCAGCGTTGAGGGTTTAGCGGGAGTTCCTGAGCAGTTCTTC.

The rearrangement joins TRBV3-1 to TRBJ2-7; a weak D match, TRBD1 (6 bases). Trimming pared 2 bases from V and 7 bases from J, leaving 15 bases between. Germline assignment: CDR1 LGHDT and CDR2 YNNKEL (reference sequence). The CDR3 consists of 14 residues. The CDR3 sequence is CASSQKGGQWEQYF. In DNA form, the CDR3 reads TGTGCCAGCAGCCAAAAGGGCGGACAGTGGGAGCAGTACTTC.

This clonotype was detected only a few times. The V and J genes are TRBV20-1 and TRBJ2-1, with D possibly matching TRBD1 (6 bases). Trimming stripped 6 bases from V and 0 bases from J, with 12 bases between. Germline values: CDR1 DFQATT, CDR2 SNEGSKA (reference sequence). The CDR3 consists of 14 residues. The CDR3 loop reads CSAARGISYNEQFF. CDR3 in DNA: TGCAGTGCAGCTAGGGGGATCTCCTACAATGAGCAGTTCTTC.

This clonotype was counted ten times or more. The gene calls are TRBV4-2 and TRBJ2-2, with 8 bases aligning to TRBD2. The CDR3 is made up of 17 amino acids. In germline, CDR1 is LGHNA, CDR2 YNFKEQ. J lost 0 bases, V lost 7 bases, and 10 bases had no gene match. The CDR3 DNA is TGTGCCAGCATCTCTTACCTTAGCGGGGCGAACACCGGGGAGCTGTTTTTT. Its protein is CASISYLSGANTGELFF.

This clonotype occurred a few times. The genes are TRBV20-1 and TRBJ1-6, with D maybe TRBD1 (5 bases). Germline assignment: CDR1 DFQATT and CDR2 SNEGSKA (reference sequence). This CDR3 comprises 18 residues. V was shortened by 3 bases and J by 3 bases, with 21 bases between the two germline ends. The CDR3 DNA reads as TGCAGTGCTAGTGTCTCCGGGACCTCGTATTTCTATAATTCACCCCTCCACTTT. Translating it yields CSASVSGTSYFYNSPLHF.